This T cell receptor (beta chain) emerged from a study of cytomegalovirus exposure and HLA in healthy donors. Researchers ran the PCR with 60 Vbeta and 13 Jbeta primers. The method was immunoSEQ multiplex PCR; TCRdb's version includes in-frame clones alone and lacks a portion of them. The repertoire table contains 65,000 to 85,000 clones. About this clone: Its antigen remains unknown.

Whole-study results and caveats: Across donors, presence/absence analyses took sequencing depth to be roughly uniform. By a later analysis, the bulk of CMV-associated TCR beta chains appeared HLA-restricted. In a later analysis, donors in an Asian-associated ancestry cluster reportedly had fewer N-insertions in productive TCRs than the cohort mean. As a later analysis showed, a missense DCLRE1C variant was linked to trimming of TCR beta V- and J-genes.

This CDR3 spans 16 amino acids. The germline CDR1 and CDR2 sequences are LGHNA and YSLEER. After removal of 0 bases from V and 8 bases from J, the junction contained 7 bases not matched to a gene. The V call is TRBV4-3, the J call TRBJ1-4; 9 bases match TRBD1. The sample consisted of PBMCs. The receptor comes from a female donor in good health and CMV-seropositive. This CDR3 reads CASSQDRNRGQEKLFF. The CDR3 nucleotides are TGCGCCAGCAGCCAAGATCGGAACAGGGGGCAAGAAAAACTGTTTTTT.